The rows below give T cell receptor beta chains drawn from one sample of a study of cytomegalovirus exposure and HLA in healthy donors. Clones were read by immunoSEQ multiplex PCR, and TCRdb kept only the in-frame ones, dropping some. The table includes some 110,000 clones, roughly 75% detected once. The sequenced sample was PBMCs. Receptors were obtained from a man aged 35 to 55 in good health and CMV-seronegative. The CDR3 runs from the conserved cysteine through the conserved F or W. Fields, in order: V gene, J gene, D gene, clone size, CDR3 DNA, CDR3 protein. D genes are given only for firm matches. The size of a clone is reported for some rows only, either as once, few or many, or as a class for expanded clones.

v_gene: TRBV7-2; j_gene: TRBJ1-3; d_gene: .; abundance: .; CDR3nt: TGTGCCAGCAGCTTAGCGTCTCAGGGCTCTGGAAACACCATATATTTT; CDR3aa: CASSLASQGSGNTIYF
v_gene: TRBV11-1; j_gene: TRBJ2-7; d_gene: TRBD2; abundance: .; CDR3nt: TGTGCCAGCAGCCCCCTGGGGACTAGCGGGGGCCAGAAAATCTACGAGCAGTACTTC; CDR3aa: CASSPLGTSGGQKIYEQYF
v_gene: TRBV5-1; j_gene: TRBJ2-6; d_gene: TRBD1; abundance: .; CDR3nt: TGCGCCAGCAGCTTGGTTCTTACAGGGGCTGGGGCCAACGTCCTGACTTTC; CDR3aa: CASSLVLTGAGANVLTF
v_gene: TRBV27; j_gene: TRBJ1-1; d_gene: .; abundance: .; CDR3nt: TGTGCCAGCAGAAGCGGGAGGCAAAACACTGAAGCTTTCTTT; CDR3aa: CASRSGRQNTEAFF
v_gene: TRBV7-8; j_gene: TRBJ1-4; d_gene: TRBD1; abundance: .; CDR3nt: TGTGCCAGCAGCCGAGGGACAGTTACTAATGAAAAACTGTTTTTT; CDR3aa: CASSRGTVTNEKLFF
v_gene: TRBV7-6; j_gene: TRBJ2-5; d_gene: TRBD1; abundance: .; CDR3nt: TGTGCCAGCAGCTTGTGGACAGGGCAAGAGACCCAGTACTTC; CDR3aa: CASSLWTGQETQYF
v_gene: TRBV5-1; j_gene: TRBJ2-7; d_gene: .; abundance: .; CDR3nt: TGCGCCAGCAGCTTGAACCGGGCCTACGAGCAGTACTTC; CDR3aa: CASSLNRAYEQYF
v_gene: TRBV5-1; j_gene: TRBJ2-3; d_gene: TRBD2; abundance: .; CDR3nt: TGCGCCAGCAGCTTGGCCGCTGGGGGGGGTACGCAGTATTTT; CDR3aa: CASSLAAGGGTQYF
v_gene: TRBV19; j_gene: TRBJ2-7; d_gene: TRBD1; abundance: .; CDR3nt: TGTGCCGAAGAGGGACAGCCCGACTACGAGCAGTACTTC; CDR3aa: CAEEGQPDYEQYF
v_gene: TRBV27; j_gene: TRBJ2-7; d_gene: TRBD1; abundance: .; CDR3nt: TGTGCCAGCAGTGGGGACAGGGTTAAGGGTCGCGAGCAGTACTTC; CDR3aa: CASSGDRVKGREQYF
v_gene: TRBV5-4; j_gene: TRBJ1-4; d_gene: .; abundance: .; CDR3nt: TGTGCCACCCAGAATGGTCGACAAAACCAGGGTGAAAAACTGTTTTTT; CDR3aa: CATQNGRQNQGEKLFF
v_gene: TRBV6-5; j_gene: TRBJ1-2; d_gene: TRBD1; abundance: .; CDR3nt: TGTGCCAGCAGCCGGACAGGGACTGGCTACACCTTC; CDR3aa: CASSRTGTGYTF
v_gene: TRBV15; j_gene: TRBJ1-1; d_gene: TRBD1; abundance: few; CDR3nt: TGTGCCACCAGCAGGGTTTTTATGACAGGGGACACTGAAGCTTTCTTT; CDR3aa: CATSRVFMTGDTEAFF
v_gene: TRBV2; j_gene: TRBJ1-1; d_gene: .; abundance: few; CDR3nt: TGTGCCACTGCAGGGACATTCCAGAACACTGAAGCTTTCTTT; CDR3aa: CATAGTFQNTEAFF
v_gene: TRBV11-3; j_gene: TRBJ2-1; d_gene: TRBD2; abundance: .; CDR3nt: TGTGCCAGCAGCTTAGAGGCTAGCGGTTACAATGAGCAGTTCTTC; CDR3aa: CASSLEASGYNEQFF
v_gene: TRBV7-2; j_gene: TRBJ1-1; d_gene: TRBD1; abundance: .; CDR3nt: TGTGCCAGCAGCCCGCAGACAGGGAGCTCTGAAGCTTTCTTT; CDR3aa: CASSPQTGSSEAFF
v_gene: TRBV5-4; j_gene: TRBJ2-3; d_gene: TRBD2; abundance: .; CDR3nt: TGTGCCAGCAGCTACCGGCGGGGGTCGCGCACAGATACGCAGTATTTT; CDR3aa: CASSYRRGSRTDTQYF
v_gene: TRBV6-5; j_gene: TRBJ2-7; d_gene: .; abundance: .; CDR3nt: TGTGCCAGCGGCCGAGCGCCGAGCTCCTACGAGCAGTACTTC; CDR3aa: CASGRAPSSYEQYF
v_gene: TRBV4-1; j_gene: TRBJ2-6; d_gene: TRBD1; abundance: .; CDR3nt: TGCGCCAGCAGCCCGGGACAGGGGGAGTCTGGGGCCAACGTCCTGACTTTC; CDR3aa: CASSPGQGESGANVLTF
v_gene: TRBV7-8; j_gene: TRBJ2-3; d_gene: .; abundance: .; CDR3nt: TGTGCCAGCAGCCAGACAGGGACTGCCGGAGATACGCAGTATTTT; CDR3aa: CASSQTGTAGDTQYF
v_gene: TRBV7-9; j_gene: TRBJ1-3; d_gene: .; abundance: .; CDR3nt: TGTGCCAGCAGTGCTCAGGGTGTTCGGGGAAACACCATATATTTT; CDR3aa: CASSAQGVRGNTIYF
v_gene: TRBV7-8; j_gene: TRBJ2-7; d_gene: .; abundance: few; CDR3nt: TGTGCCAGCAGCTTAGTGGCGGCTTCCTACGAGCAGTACTTC; CDR3aa: CASSLVAASYEQYF
v_gene: TRBV5-1; j_gene: TRBJ2-3; d_gene: .; abundance: .; CDR3nt: TGCGCCAGCAGCGACCCTAGGAACACAGATACGCAGTATTTT; CDR3aa: CASSDPRNTDTQYF
v_gene: TRBV7-9; j_gene: TRBJ2-1; d_gene: .; abundance: .; CDR3nt: TGTGCCAGCAGCCGGGACTACAATGAGCAGTTCTTC; CDR3aa: CASSRDYNEQFF
v_gene: TRBV5-4; j_gene: TRBJ2-3; d_gene: TRBD2; abundance: .; CDR3nt: TGTGCCAGCAGCCCCCCGGGACTAGCGGGGAGTCGGGCAGATACGCAGTATTTT; CDR3aa: CASSPPGLAGSRADTQYF
v_gene: TRBV7-8; j_gene: TRBJ2-7; d_gene: .; abundance: .; CDR3nt: TGTGCCAGCAGCGAAAGTGCTAGGGGCGAGCAGTACTTC; CDR3aa: CASSESARGEQYF
v_gene: TRBV5-4; j_gene: TRBJ1-2; d_gene: .; abundance: .; CDR3nt: TGTGCCAGCAGCTTCGGCACAGCCCTTAAGTATGGCTACACCTTC; CDR3aa: CASSFGTALKYGYTF
v_gene: TRBV19; j_gene: TRBJ2-1; d_gene: TRBD1; abundance: .; CDR3nt: TGTGCCAGTAATATCCGGGACAGGGGTACGGATGAGCAGTTCTTC; CDR3aa: CASNIRDRGTDEQFF
v_gene: TRBV18; j_gene: TRBJ1-5; d_gene: TRBD1; abundance: few; CDR3nt: TGTGCCAGCTCACCGAGGGAAGGGGGCGAACGCAATCAGCCCCAGCATTTT; CDR3aa: CASSPREGGERNQPQHF
v_gene: TRBV11-2; j_gene: TRBJ2-5; d_gene: .; abundance: .; CDR3nt: TGTGCCAGCAGCTCTCAGCCCTCAACAGCAGAGACCCAGTACTTC; CDR3aa: CASSSQPSTAETQYF
v_gene: TRBV5-6; j_gene: TRBJ1-5; d_gene: .; abundance: .; CDR3nt: TGTGCCAGCAGCTTCGGTCCCCCAGGGGTCAATCAGCCCCAGCATTTT; CDR3aa: CASSFGPPGVNQPQHF